These 27 T cell receptor beta chains share one sample of origin, sequenced in a study of T-cell reconstitution after alpha-beta-depleted transplantation in children. Molecular barcoding with unique molecular identifiers was used for the TCRbeta library. TCRdb re-called the PCR reads with MiXCR, one entry per CDR3 protein. The repertoire holds hundreds of thousands of distinct CDR3 sequences, with approximately 20% as singletons. The input for sequencing was PBMCs from the stem cell graft donor, taken from the stem cell graft. These receptors all stem from a human donor who donated a stem cell graft to a child with acute lymphoblastic leukemia.

This chain connects TRBV5-6 to TRBJ2-1, with D uncertain. V gave up 1 base and J gave up 0 bases, with 11 bases separating them. The CDR3 is 16 amino acids. The V gene's germline CDR1 is SGHDT and CDR2 YYEEEE. CDR3 sequence reads: CASSLMHSSSYNEQFF. The CDR3 DNA sequence: TGTGCCAGCAGCTTGATGCACTCTAGCTCCTACAATGAGCAGTTCTTC.

This sequence joins TRBV29-1 and TRBJ1-1, with D uncertain. The CDR3 consists of 12 residues. V shed 1 base and J shed 1 base, with 4 bases lying between them. Germline lookup yields CDR1 SQVTM and CDR2 ANQGSEA. The chain's CDR3 is CSVEGGNTEAFF. Here the CDR3 DNA reads TGCAGCGTTGAAGGCGGGAACACTGAAGCTTTCTTT.

Ten or more counts support this clonotype. The chain uses TRBV12-3 or TRBV12-4 and TRBJ2-1, with D possibly TRBD1 on 6 matching bases. The V end was cut by 1 base, the J end by 1 base, with 8 bases between. The CDR3 runs to 15 residues. The CDR3 spells CASSLGDRSYNEQFF. In DNA form, the CDR3 reads TGTGCCAGCAGTTTAGGTGACAGGTCCTACAATGAGCAGTTCTTC.

This clonotype showed up just a few times. The chain has TRBV3-1 and TRBJ2-2, with 11 nucleotides matching TRBD1. V lost 1 base to trimming and J lost 7 bases; unmatched junction nucleotides: 5. The CDR3 runs 16 residues. CDR1 is LGHDT and CDR2 is YNNKEL in the germline V gene (reference sequence). CDR3 region: CASSQVPGQGDGELFF. The CDR3 region has the DNA TGTGCCAGCAGCCAAGTACCGGGACAGGGGGACGGGGAGCTGTTTTTT.

This chain links TRBV4-2 with TRBJ1-1; D possibly corresponds to TRBD1 (6 bases). CDR1 and CDR2 from the germline V gene are LGHNA and YNFKEQ. This CDR3 has 14 residues. V dropped 0 bases and J dropped 6 bases, with 11 bases sitting between them. The CDR3 bases are TGTGCCAGCAGCCAAGATCCGGGGGGGCCTGAAGCTTTCTTT. This encodes CASSQDPGGPEAFF.

The gene calls are TRBV14 and TRBJ2-5; D remains ambiguous. There are 13 residues in the CDR3. Germline CDR1 is SGHDN and CDR2 is FVKESK. V lost 0 bases and J 5 bases, leaving 7 bases between the germline ends. CDR3 nucleotides: TGTGCCAGCAGCCAAGAGGCGTGGGAGACCCAGTACTTC. This gives the protein CASSQEAWETQYF. Complete variable domain (other parts from reference TRBV14 and TRBJ2-5): EAGVTQFPSHSVIEKGQTVTLRCDPISGHDNLYWYRRVMGKEIKFLLHFVKESKQDESGMPNNRFLAERTGGTYSTLKVQPAELEDSGVYFCASSQEAWETQYFGPGTRLLVL.

The genes are TRBV12-3 or TRBV12-4 and TRBJ2-3, with D unresolved. The ends were cut back, 6 bases at V and 1 base at J, with 8 bases in the middle. The CDR3 sequence is 13 residues long. DNA of the CDR3: TGTGCCAGCAGCGCTTGGGGCACAGATACGCAGTATTTT. Its protein product is CASSAWGTDTQYF.

The chain is built from TRBV12-3 or TRBV12-4 and TRBJ1-5; D remains ambiguous. The V end lost 1 base, the J end lost 7 bases, and 11 bases lay between the germline ends. The CDR3 consists of 14 residues. DNA for the CDR3: TGTGCCAGCAGTTTAGTTGGGGTTCAGCAGCCCCAGCATTTT. Translated: CASSLVGVQQPQHF.

This clonotype appeared a few times. The chain uses TRBV12-3 or TRBV12-4 and TRBJ2-5, with 10 positions matching TRBD2. The CDR3 contains 16 residues. Trimming took 3 bases from V and 3 from J; bases not matched to a gene: 7. The CDR3 sequence is CASSLVPAGGKETQYF. CDR3 DNA: TGTGCCAGCAGTTTGGTCCCAGCGGGAGGGAAAGAGACCCAGTACTTC.

This clonotype was observed a few times. The chain has TRBV10-2 and TRBJ1-5, with unresolved D. Germline assignment: CDR1 WSHSY and CDR2 SAAADI. The CDR3 contains 16 residues. Trimming stripped 2 bases from V and 0 bases from J, with 11 bases between. CDR3 coding DNA: TGCGCCAGCAGTGAGGGCAGTCGGTTTAGCAATCAGCCCCAGCATTTT. The encoded protein is CASSEGSRFSNQPQHF.

This clonotype was counted between two and nine times. The rearrangement joins TRBV12-3 or TRBV12-4 to TRBJ2-6; D is possibly TRBD2 (5 bases). V dropped 3 bases and J dropped 4 bases, with 10 bases sitting between them. This CDR3 region has 15 residues. The CDR3 DNA reads as TGTGCCAGCAGTTTTGAGGGCGCAGGGGCCAACGTCCTGACTTTC. It is translated as CASSFEGAGANVLTF.

The CDR3 nucleotides read TGCGCCAGCAGCCAAGATGGGCCGGGGCAAAGGGGGAACACTGAAGCTTTCTTT. Its protein product is CASSQDGPGQRGNTEAFF. The chain carries TRBV4-1 and TRBJ1-1, with D tentatively TRBD1 (5 bases). The CDR3 has 18 amino acids. Germline V lookup: CDR1 MGHRA, CDR2 YSYEKL. The germline V and J ends were trimmed by 0 bases and 1 base, with 18 bases remaining between them.

The chain employs TRBV4-1 and TRBJ2-1; D is unresolved. V was shortened by 1 base and J by 5 bases, with 21 bases between the two germline ends. The CDR3 is 18 residues long. CDR1 MGHRA and CDR2 YSYEKL come from the germline V gene. The CDR3 reads CASSQGWVLEAGHNEQFF. The CDR3, as DNA: TGCGCCAGCAGCCAAGGATGGGTGCTAGAGGCAGGTCACAATGAGCAGTTCTTC.

The chain combines TRBV12-3 or TRBV12-4 with TRBJ1-1, with D unresolved. V lost 0 bases and J 5 bases, leaving 10 bases between the germline ends. This CDR3 has 14 residues. The CDR3, as DNA: TGTGCCAGCAGTTTAGCGCGGGTGGAGACTGAAGCTTTCTTT. Protein sequence: CASSLARVETEAFF.

The rearrangement uses TRBV3-1 and TRBJ2-1; D gene ambiguous. This CDR3 has 15 amino acids. Trimming stripped 0 bases from V and 10 bases from J, with 16 bases between. Germline CDR1 is LGHDT and CDR2 is YNNKEL (reference sequence). The CDR3 loop reads CASSQDPRLSWEQFF. As DNA, the CDR3 is TGTGCCAGCAGCCAAGATCCCCGACTGTCTTGGGAGCAGTTCTTC.

V is TRBV12-3 or TRBV12-4 and J is TRBJ2-2, with D unclear. The CDR3 spans 15 residues. V was cut by 4 bases and J by 4 bases, with 13 bases left in between. This chain's CDR3 is CASSWVPPLTGELFF. DNA of the CDR3: TGTGCCAGCAGTTGGGTTCCCCCACTCACCGGGGAGCTGTTTTTT.

Only a few counts were recorded for this clonotype. The V and J genes are TRBV5-1 and TRBJ1-1, with a tentative D call TRBD1 (5 bases). V lost 7 bases and J lost 5, with 15 bases in between. The length of the CDR3 is 13 residues. Germline CDR1 reads SGHRS; CDR2 reads YFSETQ. This chain's CDR3 is CASGSAGFTEAFF. The CDR3 DNA reads TGCGCCAGCGGGTCTGCAGGGTTTACTGAAGCTTTCTTT.

This clonotype has a handful of counts. The chain employs TRBV5-1 and TRBJ1-4, with D possibly matching TRBD1 (6 bases). The CDR3 is 15 residues long. Trimming shortened V by 4 bases and J by 3 bases, and 13 bases separated the two germline ends. The germline V gene has CDR1 SGHRS and CDR2 YFSETQ. The CDR3 loop reads CASSPTGSSNEKLFF. The CDR3, as DNA: TGCGCCAGCAGCCCTACAGGGTCTTCTAATGAAAAACTGTTTTTT. The whole variable domain, remainder taken from reference TRBV5-1 and TRBJ1-4, is KAGVTQTPRYLIKTRGQQVTLSCSPISGHRSVSWYQQTPGQGLQFLFEYFSETQRNKGNFPGRFSGRQFSNSRSEMNVSTLELGDSALYLCASSPTGSSNEKLFFGSGTQLSVL.

This clonotype was seen only a few times. Written as DNA, the CDR3 is TGTGCCAGTAACGGGGGATTGAGCTCCTATAATTCACCCCTCCACTTT. Encoded protein: CASNGGLSSYNSPLHF. The chain is built from TRBV10-3 and TRBJ1-6; perhaps TRBD1 as D (5 bases). V was shortened by 10 bases and J by 0 bases, with 16 bases between the two germline ends. Germline-derived CDR1 and CDR2 are ENHRY and SYGVKD. CDR3 size: 16 residues.

J is TRBJ1-1 and V is TRBV5-1; D not resolved. Looked up from germline, CDR1 is SGHRS and CDR2 is YFSETQ. This CDR3 contains 12 residues. Deletions cut 6 bases from V and 2 bases from J, with 8 bases between. The CDR3 DNA sequence: TGCGCCAGCAAGAGAGGAAACACTGAAGCTTTCTTT. It translates to CASKRGNTEAFF.

The rearrangement links TRBV4-1 to TRBJ1-1, with 8 positions matching TRBD1. The CDR3 has 17 amino acids. Germline CDR1 is MGHRA and CDR2 is YSYEKL. V lost 7 bases, J lost 1 base, and 14 bases stayed unmatched. The CDR3 loop is CASNTYRGSIGNTEAFF. CDR3 bases: TGCGCCAGCAACACGTACAGGGGGAGTATAGGGAACACTGAAGCTTTCTTT.

The chain combines TRBV20-1 with TRBJ1-1; D is unresolved. The V gene lost 3 bases and the J gene lost 1 base, with 6 bases spanning the gap. The CDR3 loop spans 12 amino acids. Germline CDR1 DFQATT, CDR2 SNEGSKA (reference sequence). CDR3 amino acids: CSASYQNTEAFF. The CDR3 region has the DNA TGCAGTGCTAGTTACCAGAACACTGAAGCTTTCTTT.

The chain links TRBV12-3 or TRBV12-4 to TRBJ2-5; TRBD2 aligns across 11 bases. With V trimmed by 7 bases and J by 5 bases, 12 bases remained unmatched. CDR3 length equals 16 residues. The CDR3 nucleotides read TGTGCCAGCACGGAGCACCTAGCGGGAGGTCGGGAGACCCAGTACTTC. Amino acid sequence: CASTEHLAGGRETQYF.

This clonotype was recorded a few times. This chain links TRBV6-5 with TRBJ1-1, with D unclear. The CDR3 totals 12 residues. Trimming cost V 0 bases and J 7 bases, with 6 bases left between them. Germline V lookup: CDR1 MNHEY, CDR2 SVGAGI. The CDR3 nucleotides read TGTGCCAGCAGTTACTCGACGGGTGAAGCTTTCTTT. Its translation is CASSYSTGEAFF.

The chain joins TRBV10-3 to TRBJ2-3; 8 bases are a match to TRBD2. Unmatched junction bases numbered 14, after V lost 6 bases and J lost 0 bases. The length of the CDR3 is 18 residues. Germline V gene lookup returns CDR1 ENHRY and CDR2 SYGVKD. DNA for the CDR3: TGTGCCATCAGCGGGAGGGAGGGGTCCTCCGGTAGCACAGATACGCAGTATTTT. The encoded protein is CAISGREGSSGSTDTQYF.

The chain joins TRBV9 to TRBJ2-7; perhaps TRBD2 as D (6 bases). The CDR3 sequence is 14 residues long. Germline assignment: CDR1 SGDLS and CDR2 YYNGEE. V lost 4 bases and J lost 2, with 13 bases in between. The CDR3 here is CASSPGGAAYEQYF. The CDR3 coding sequence is TGTGCCAGCAGCCCCGGAGGGGCCGCCTACGAGCAGTACTTC. Full variable domain (rest looked up from reference TRBV9 and TRBJ2-7): DSGVTQTPKHLITATGQRVTLRCSPRSGDLSVYWYQQSLDQGLQFLIQYYNGEERAKGNILERFSAQQFPDLHSELNLSSLELGDSALYFCASSPGGAAYEQYFGPGTRLTVT.

This clonotype was counted ten times or more. This rearrangement joins TRBV20-1 to TRBJ2-7, with 7 bases matching TRBD2. CDR1 and CDR2 (germline): DFQATT, SNEGSKA (reference sequence). With 1 base clipped from V and 2 bases from J, the junction kept 5 bases outside the gene matches. This CDR3 comprises 14 residues. CDR3 protein: CSARGTREPYEQYF. The CDR3 region has the DNA TGCAGTGCTAGAGGGACTAGGGAACCCTACGAGCAGTACTTC.